This T cell receptor beta chain was identified in a study of blood T cell repertoires in COVID-19. Clones were read by immunoSEQ multiplex PCR, and TCRdb kept only the in-frame ones, dropping some. The sample includes some 130,000 clones, around nine tenths of them seen just once. The CDR3 runs 14 residues. Trimming pared 6 bases from V and 2 bases from J, leaving 14 bases between. Germline CDR1 and CDR2: SGHTA and FQGNSA. This receptor was taken from a woman between 70 and 85 years old with COVID-19, enrolled during active disease. The sequencing sample was made of peripheral blood. The V call is TRBV7-2, the J call TRBJ2-7, with a possible D match to TRBD1 (6 bases). The CDR3 DNA is TGTGCCAGCAGACCGCCGGGACAAACCTACGAGCAGTACTTC. The encoded protein is CASRPPGQTYEQYF.